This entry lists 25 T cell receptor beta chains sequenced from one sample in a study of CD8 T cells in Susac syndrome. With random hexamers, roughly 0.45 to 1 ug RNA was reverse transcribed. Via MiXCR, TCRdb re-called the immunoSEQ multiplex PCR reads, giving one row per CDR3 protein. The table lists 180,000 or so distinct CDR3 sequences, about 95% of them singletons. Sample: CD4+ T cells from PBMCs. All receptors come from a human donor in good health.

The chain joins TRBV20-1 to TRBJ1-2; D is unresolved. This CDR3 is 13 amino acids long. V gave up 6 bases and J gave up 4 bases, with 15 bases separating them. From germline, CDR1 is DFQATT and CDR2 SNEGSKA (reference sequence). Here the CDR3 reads CSATDGKLYGYTF. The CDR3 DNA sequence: TGCAGTGCCACGGACGGGAAGCTCTATGGCTACACCTTC.

In nucleotides, the CDR3 is TGTGCCATCAGTGAGGCAATAGCGGGGGGTTACGAGCAGTACTTC. It yields the protein CAISEAIAGGYEQYF. The rearrangement joins TRBV10-3 to TRBJ2-7, with 10 bases matching TRBD2. This CDR3 has 15 amino acids. V lost 2 bases to trimming and J lost 4 bases; unmatched junction nucleotides: 5. Looked up from germline, CDR1 is ENHRY and CDR2 is SYGVKD.

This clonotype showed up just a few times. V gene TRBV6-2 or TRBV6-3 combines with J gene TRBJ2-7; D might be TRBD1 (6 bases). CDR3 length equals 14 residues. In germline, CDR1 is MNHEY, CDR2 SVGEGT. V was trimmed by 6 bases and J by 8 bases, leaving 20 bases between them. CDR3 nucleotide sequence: TGTGCCAGCAGCCACCGGGACACTCACAAAAAGCAGTACTTC. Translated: CASSHRDTHKKQYF.

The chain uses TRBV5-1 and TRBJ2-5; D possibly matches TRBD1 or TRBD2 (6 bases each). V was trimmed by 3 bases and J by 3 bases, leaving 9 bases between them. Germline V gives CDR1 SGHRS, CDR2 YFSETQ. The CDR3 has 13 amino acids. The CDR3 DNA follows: TGCGCCAGCAGCTGGAGGGGGGAAGAGACCCAGTACTTC. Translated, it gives CASSWRGEETQYF.

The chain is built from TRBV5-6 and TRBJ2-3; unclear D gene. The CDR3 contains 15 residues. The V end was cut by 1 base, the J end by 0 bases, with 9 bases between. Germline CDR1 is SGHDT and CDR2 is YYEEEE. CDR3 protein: CASSLRLTSTDTQYF. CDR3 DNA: TGTGCCAGCAGCTTGAGGCTTACTAGCACAGATACGCAGTATTTT.

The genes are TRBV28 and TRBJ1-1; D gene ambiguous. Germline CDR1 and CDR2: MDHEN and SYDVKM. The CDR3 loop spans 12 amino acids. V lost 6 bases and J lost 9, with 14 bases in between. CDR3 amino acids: CASSPRHLKAFF. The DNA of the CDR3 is TGTGCCAGCAGCCCCCGACATCTCAAAGCTTTCTTT.

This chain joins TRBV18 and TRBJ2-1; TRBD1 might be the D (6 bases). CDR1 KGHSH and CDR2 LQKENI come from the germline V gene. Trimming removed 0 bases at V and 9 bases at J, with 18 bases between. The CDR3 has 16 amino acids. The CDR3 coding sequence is TGTGCCAGCTCACCACCGGTCAGGGGACACCTCACTGAGCAGTTCTTC. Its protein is CASSPPVRGHLTEQFF.

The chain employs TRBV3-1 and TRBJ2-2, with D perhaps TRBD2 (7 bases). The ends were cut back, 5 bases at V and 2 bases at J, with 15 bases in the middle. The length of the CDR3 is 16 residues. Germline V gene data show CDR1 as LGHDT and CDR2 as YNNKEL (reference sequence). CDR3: CASSAIGGQNTGELFF. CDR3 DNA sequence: TGTGCCAGCAGCGCCATCGGGGGGCAAAACACCGGGGAGCTGTTTTTT.

The CDR3 reads CATSREGDTQYF. Here the CDR3 DNA reads TGTGCCACCAGCAGAGAGGGAGATACGCAGTATTTT. V usage is TRBV15 and J usage is TRBJ2-3; D ambiguous. Trimming stripped 0 bases from V and 5 bases from J, with 3 bases between. CDR3 length equals 12 residues. Germline-derived CDR1 and CDR2 are LNHNV and YYDKDF (reference sequence). The full variable domain, rest sourced from reference TRBV15 and TRBJ2-3, is DAMVIQNPRYQVTQFGKPVTLSCSQTLNHNVMYWYQQKSSQAPKLLFHYYDKDFNNEADTPDNFQSRRPNTSFCFLDIRSPGLGDTAMYLCATSREGDTQYFGPGTRLTVL.

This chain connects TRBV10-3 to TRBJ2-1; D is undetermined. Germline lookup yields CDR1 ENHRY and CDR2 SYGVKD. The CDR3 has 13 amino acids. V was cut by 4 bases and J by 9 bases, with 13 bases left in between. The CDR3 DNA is TGTGCCATCAGTGCGCAGTCGAAGAGTGAGCAGTTCTTC. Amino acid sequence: CAISAQSKSEQFF.

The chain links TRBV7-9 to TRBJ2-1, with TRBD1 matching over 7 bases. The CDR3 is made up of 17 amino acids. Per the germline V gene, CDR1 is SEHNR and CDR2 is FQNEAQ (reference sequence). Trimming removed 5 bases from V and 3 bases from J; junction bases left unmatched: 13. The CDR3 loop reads CASSLDRVDPYYNEQFF. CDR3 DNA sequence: TGTGCCAGCAGCCTCGACAGGGTAGATCCATACTACAATGAGCAGTTCTTC.

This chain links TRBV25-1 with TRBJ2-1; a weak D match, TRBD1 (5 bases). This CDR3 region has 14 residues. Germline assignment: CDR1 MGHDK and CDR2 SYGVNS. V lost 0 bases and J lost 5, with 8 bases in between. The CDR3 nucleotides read TGTGCCAGCAGTGAATACCCAGGGAACAATGAGCAGTTCTTC. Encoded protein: CASSEYPGNNEQFF.

In DNA, the CDR3 is TGTGCCAGCAGCTCGGGGACTAGTGCAAATACGCAGTATTTT. Residues: CASSSGTSANTQYF. The rearrangement links TRBV7-3 to TRBJ2-3; 8 bases are shared with TRBD2. Germline CDR1 and CDR2: SGHTA and FQGTGA. The junction had 7 bases not matched to a gene; V was cut back by 4 bases and J by 7 bases. The CDR3 consists of 14 residues.

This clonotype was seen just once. The CDR3 sequence is CASSWSGQGDHEQYF. The CDR3 nucleotides are TGCGCCAGCAGCTGGAGTGGACAGGGGGACCACGAGCAGTACTTC. The chain recombines TRBV5-1 with TRBJ2-7; TRBD1 agrees at 10 bases. CDR1 and CDR2 (germline): SGHRS, YFSETQ. The CDR3 runs to 15 residues. With V trimmed by 3 bases and J by 5 bases, 8 bases remained unmatched.

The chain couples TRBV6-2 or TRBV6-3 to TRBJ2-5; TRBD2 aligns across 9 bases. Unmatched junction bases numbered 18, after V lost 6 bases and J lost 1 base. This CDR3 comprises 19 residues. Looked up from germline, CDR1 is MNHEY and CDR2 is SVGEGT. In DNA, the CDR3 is TGTGCCAGCAGCTTCCTACCCTCCTTGACTAGCGGCCGCCAAGAGACCCAGTACTTC. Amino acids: CASSFLPSLTSGRQETQYF.

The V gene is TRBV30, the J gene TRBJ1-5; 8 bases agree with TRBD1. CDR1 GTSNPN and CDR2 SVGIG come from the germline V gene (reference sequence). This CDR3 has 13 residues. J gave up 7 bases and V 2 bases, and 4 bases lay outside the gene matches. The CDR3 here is CAWSRQGTQPQHF. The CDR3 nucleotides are TGTGCCTGGAGTCGACAGGGGACGCAGCCCCAGCATTTT.

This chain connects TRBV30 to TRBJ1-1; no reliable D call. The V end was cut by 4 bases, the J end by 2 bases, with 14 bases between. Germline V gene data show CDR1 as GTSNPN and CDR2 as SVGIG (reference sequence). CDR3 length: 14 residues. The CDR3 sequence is CAWTKSGKNTEAFF. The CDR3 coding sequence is TGTGCCTGGACCAAAAGCGGCAAAAACACTGAAGCTTTCTTT.

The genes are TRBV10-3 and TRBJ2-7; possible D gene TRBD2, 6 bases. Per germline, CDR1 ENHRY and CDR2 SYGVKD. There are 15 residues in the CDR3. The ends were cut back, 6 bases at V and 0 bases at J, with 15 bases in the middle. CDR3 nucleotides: TGTGCCATCAGCGCCGGGACTGTGAGCTCCTACGAGCAGTACTTC. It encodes CAISAGTVSSYEQYF.

CDR3 DNA: TGTGCCAGCAGCTCGGACAGGGGTGGTGAAGCTTTCTTT. Translating gives CASSSDRGGEAFF. The chain carries TRBV7-2 and TRBJ1-1, with 9 bases aligning to TRBD1. Trimming removed 4 bases from V and 7 bases from J; junction bases left unmatched: 4. Germline V gene sequence: CDR1 SGHTA, CDR2 FQGNSA. This CDR3 has 13 residues.

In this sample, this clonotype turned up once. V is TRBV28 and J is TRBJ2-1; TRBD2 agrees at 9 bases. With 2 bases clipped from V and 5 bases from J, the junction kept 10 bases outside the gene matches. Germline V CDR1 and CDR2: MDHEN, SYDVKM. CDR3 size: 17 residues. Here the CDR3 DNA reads TGTGCCAGCAGTTTAGCGGCTAGCGGGACCCCCCACAATGAGCAGTTCTTC. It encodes CASSLAASGTPHNEQFF.

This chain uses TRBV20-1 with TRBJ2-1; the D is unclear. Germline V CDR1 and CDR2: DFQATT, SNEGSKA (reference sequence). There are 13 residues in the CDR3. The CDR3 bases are TGCGGAACAACCGACCCTCCCGGCAATGAGCAGTTCTTC. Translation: CGTTDPPGNEQFF.

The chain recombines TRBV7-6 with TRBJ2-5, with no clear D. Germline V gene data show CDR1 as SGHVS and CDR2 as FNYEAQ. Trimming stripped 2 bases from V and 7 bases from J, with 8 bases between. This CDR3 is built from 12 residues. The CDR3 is CASSLTSATQYF. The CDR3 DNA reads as TGTGCCAGCAGCTTAACCTCAGCGACCCAGTACTTC.

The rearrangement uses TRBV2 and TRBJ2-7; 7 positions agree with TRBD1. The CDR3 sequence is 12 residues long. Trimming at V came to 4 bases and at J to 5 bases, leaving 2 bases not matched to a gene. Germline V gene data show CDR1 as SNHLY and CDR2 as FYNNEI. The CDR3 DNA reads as TGTGCCAGCAGTGGAGGGGGCAACGAGCAGTACTTC. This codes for CASSGGGNEQYF. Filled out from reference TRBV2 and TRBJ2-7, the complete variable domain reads EPEVTQTPSHQVTQMGQEVILRCVPISNHLYFYWYRQILGQKVEFLVSFYNNEISEKSEIFDDQFSVERPDGSNFTLKIRSTKLEDSAMYFCASSGGGNEQYFGPGTRLTVT.

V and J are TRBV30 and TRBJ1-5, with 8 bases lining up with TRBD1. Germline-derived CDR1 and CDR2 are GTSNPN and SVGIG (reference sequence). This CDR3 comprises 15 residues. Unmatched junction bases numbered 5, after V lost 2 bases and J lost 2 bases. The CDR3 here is CAWSKGTGGNQPQHF. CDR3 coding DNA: TGTGCCTGGAGTAAAGGGACAGGAGGCAATCAGCCCCAGCATTTT.

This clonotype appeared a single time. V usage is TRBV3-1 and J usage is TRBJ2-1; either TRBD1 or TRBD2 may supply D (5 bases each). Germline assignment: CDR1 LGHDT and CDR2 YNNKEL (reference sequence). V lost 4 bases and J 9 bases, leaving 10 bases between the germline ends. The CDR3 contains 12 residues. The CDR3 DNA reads TGTGCCAGCAGCCGCCTGGGGGTTGAGCAGTTCTTC. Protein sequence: CASSRLGVEQFF.